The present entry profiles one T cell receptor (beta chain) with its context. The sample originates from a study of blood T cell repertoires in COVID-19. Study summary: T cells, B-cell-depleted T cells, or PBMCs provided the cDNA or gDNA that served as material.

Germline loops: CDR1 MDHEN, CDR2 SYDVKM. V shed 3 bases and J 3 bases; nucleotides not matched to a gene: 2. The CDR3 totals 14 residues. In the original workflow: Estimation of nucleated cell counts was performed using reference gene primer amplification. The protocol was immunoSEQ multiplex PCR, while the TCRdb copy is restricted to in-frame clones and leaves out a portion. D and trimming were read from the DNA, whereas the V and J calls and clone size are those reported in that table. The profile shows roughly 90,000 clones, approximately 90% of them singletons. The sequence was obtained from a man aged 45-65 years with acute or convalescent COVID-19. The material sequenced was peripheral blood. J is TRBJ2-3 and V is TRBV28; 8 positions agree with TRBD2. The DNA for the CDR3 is TGTGCCAGCAGTTTGGTAGCGGGAACAGATACGCAGTATTTT. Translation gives CASSLVAGTDTQYF.